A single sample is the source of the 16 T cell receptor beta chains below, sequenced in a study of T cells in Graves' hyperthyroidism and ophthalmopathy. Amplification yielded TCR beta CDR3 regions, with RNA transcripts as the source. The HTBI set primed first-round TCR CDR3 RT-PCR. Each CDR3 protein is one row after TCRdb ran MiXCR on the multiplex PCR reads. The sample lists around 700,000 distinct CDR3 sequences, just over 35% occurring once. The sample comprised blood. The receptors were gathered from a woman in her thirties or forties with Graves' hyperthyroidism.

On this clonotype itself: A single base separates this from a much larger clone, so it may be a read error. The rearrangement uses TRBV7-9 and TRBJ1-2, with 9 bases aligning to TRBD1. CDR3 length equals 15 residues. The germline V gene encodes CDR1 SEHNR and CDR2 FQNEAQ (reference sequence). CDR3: CASSLLGQGTYGHTF. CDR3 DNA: TGTGCCAGCAGCTTGCTAGGACAGGGGACATATGGCCACACCTTC.

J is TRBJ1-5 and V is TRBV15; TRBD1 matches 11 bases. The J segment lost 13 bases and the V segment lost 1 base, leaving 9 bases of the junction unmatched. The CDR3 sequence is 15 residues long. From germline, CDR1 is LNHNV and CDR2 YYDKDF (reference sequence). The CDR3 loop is CATSRGTGGQGTQHF. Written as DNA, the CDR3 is TGTGCCACCAGCAGAGGGACAGGGGGCCAGGGGACGCAGCATTTT.

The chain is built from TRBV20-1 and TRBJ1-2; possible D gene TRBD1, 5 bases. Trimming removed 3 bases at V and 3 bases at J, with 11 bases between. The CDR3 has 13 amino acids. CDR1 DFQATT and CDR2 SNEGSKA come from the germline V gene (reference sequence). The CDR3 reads CSARGGWHYGYTF. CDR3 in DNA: TGCAGTGCTAGGGGGGGGTGGCACTATGGCTACACCTTC.

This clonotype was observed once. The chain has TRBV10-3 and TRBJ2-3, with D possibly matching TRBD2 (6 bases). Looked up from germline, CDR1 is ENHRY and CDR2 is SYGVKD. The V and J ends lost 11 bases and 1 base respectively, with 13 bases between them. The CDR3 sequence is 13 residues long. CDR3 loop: CAGRTGGTDTQYF. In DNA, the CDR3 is TGTGCCGGGAGGACGGGGGGCACAGATACGCAGTATTTT.

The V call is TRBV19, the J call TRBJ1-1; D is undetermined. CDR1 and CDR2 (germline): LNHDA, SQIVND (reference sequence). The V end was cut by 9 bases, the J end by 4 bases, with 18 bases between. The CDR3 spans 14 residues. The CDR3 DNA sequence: TGTGCCAGCTCACCTCGGGAGGTGATCACTGAAGCTTTCTTT. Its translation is CASSPREVITEAFF.

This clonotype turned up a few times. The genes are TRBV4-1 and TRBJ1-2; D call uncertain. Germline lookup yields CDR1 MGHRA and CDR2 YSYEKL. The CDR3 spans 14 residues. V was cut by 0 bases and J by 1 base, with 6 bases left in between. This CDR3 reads CASSQDNSNYGYTF. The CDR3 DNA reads TGCGCCAGCAGCCAAGATAACAGTAACTATGGCTACACCTTC.

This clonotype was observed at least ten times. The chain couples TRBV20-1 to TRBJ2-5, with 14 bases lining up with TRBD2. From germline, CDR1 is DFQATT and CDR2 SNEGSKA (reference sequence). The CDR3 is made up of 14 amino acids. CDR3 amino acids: CSPTSGGVGRTQYF. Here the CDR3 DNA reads TGCAGCCCGACTAGCGGGGGGGTCGGGAGGACCCAGTACTTC.

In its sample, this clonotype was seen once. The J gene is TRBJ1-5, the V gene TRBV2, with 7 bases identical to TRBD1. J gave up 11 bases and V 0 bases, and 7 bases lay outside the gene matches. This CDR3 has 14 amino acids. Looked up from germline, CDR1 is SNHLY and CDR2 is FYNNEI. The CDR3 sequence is CASSEAVPGGTQHF. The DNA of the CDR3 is TGTGCCAGCAGTGAAGCGGTGCCAGGGGGGACCCAGCATTTT.

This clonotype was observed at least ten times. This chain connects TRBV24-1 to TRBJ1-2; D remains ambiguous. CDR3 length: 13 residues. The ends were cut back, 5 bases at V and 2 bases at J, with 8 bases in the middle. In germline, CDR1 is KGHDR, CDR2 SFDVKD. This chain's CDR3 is CATSVSLNYGYTF. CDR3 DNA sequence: TGTGCCACCAGTGTTAGCCTGAACTATGGCTACACCTTC.

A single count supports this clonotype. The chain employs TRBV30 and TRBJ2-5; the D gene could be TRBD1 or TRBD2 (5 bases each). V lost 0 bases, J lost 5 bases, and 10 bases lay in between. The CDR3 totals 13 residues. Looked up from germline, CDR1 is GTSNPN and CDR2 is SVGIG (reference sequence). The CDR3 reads CAWSVQGVETQYF. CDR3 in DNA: TGTGCCTGGAGTGTTCAGGGAGTGGAGACCCAGTACTTC.

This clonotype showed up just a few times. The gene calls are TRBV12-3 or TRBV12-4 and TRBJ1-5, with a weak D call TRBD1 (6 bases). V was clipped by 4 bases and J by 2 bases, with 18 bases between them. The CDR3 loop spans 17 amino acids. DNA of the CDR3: TGTGCCAGCAGTTATTCTGGGGGGGGCTTTGGCAATCAGCCCCAGCATTTT. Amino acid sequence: CASSYSGGGFGNQPQHF.

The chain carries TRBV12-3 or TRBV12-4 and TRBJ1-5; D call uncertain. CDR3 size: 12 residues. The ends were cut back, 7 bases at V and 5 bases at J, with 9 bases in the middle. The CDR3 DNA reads TGTGCCAGCACCACGAAGTATCAGCCCCAGCATTTT. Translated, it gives CASTTKYQPQHF.

CDR3 nucleotides: TGTGCCAGCAGCTCAGCTAGCGGGAGTAAGTATGAGCAGTTCTTC. Its translation is CASSSASGSKYEQFF. The genes are TRBV7-9 and TRBJ2-1; TRBD2 matches 10 bases. This CDR3 is built from 15 residues. The J segment lost 8 bases and the V segment lost 4 bases, leaving 8 bases of the junction unmatched. Germline loops: CDR1 SEHNR, CDR2 FQNEAQ (reference sequence).

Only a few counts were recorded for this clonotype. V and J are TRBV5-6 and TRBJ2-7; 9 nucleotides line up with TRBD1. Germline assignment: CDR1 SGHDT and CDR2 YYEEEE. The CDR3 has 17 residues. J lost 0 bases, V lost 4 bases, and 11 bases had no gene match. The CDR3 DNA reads TGTGCCAGCAGCCTAAGGGCGTGGACAGGGGTCTCCTACGAGCAGTACTTC. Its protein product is CASSLRAWTGVSYEQYF.

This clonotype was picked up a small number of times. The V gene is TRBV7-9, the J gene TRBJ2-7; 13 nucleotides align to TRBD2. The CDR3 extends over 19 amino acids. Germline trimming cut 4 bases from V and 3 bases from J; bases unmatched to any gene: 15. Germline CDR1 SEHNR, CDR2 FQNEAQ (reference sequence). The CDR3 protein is CASSSRLAGGDGTYYEQYF. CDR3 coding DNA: TGTGCCAGCAGCTCGAGACTAGCGGGAGGAGACGGGACCTACTACGAGCAGTACTTC.

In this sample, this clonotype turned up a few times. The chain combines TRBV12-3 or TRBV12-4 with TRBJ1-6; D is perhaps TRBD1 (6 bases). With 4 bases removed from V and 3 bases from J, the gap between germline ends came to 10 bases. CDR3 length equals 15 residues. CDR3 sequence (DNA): TGTGCCAGCAGTTCCACAGGGAGCTATAATTCACCCCTCCACTTT. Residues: CASSSTGSYNSPLHF.